Each of the 7 T cell receptor beta chains below was sequenced from the same sample in a study of shared clonotypes between healthy human individuals. Some clones are missing from TCRdb's copy, which holds only in-frame ones; the method was immunoSEQ multiplex PCR. The sample contains roughly 1 million clones, around 76% of which appear only once. The specimen sequenced was memory CD4+ T cells sorted from blood. Sample subset: CD45RA-negative fraction. These receptors were taken from a man in his late teens or twenties in good health.

The chain has TRBV6-5 and TRBJ2-2; 9 nucleotides align to TRBD1. The V gene's germline CDR1 is MNHEY and CDR2 SVGAGI. V gave up 6 bases and J gave up 0 bases; unmatched junction bases: 2. CDR3 length equals 15 residues. The CDR3 region is CASRTGGPNTGELFF. In DNA, the CDR3 is TGTGCCAGCAGAACAGGGGGCCCGAACACCGGGGAGCTGTTTTTT.

Worth noting for this clone: Other nucleotide sequences from this sample produce the same CDR3. This sequence joins TRBV30 and TRBJ2-7; D is uncertain. V was cut by 2 bases and J by 0 bases, with 8 bases left in between. Germline CDR1 is GTSNPN and CDR2 is SVGIG (reference sequence). The CDR3 totals 13 residues. Here the CDR3 DNA reads TGTGCCTGGAGTACGGGTAGCTCCTACGAGCAGTACTTC. As protein: CAWSTGSSYEQYF.

The chain couples TRBV6-6 to TRBJ2-5; no definite D call. The V and J ends lost 7 bases and 5 bases respectively, with 8 bases between them. CDR1 is MNHNY, CDR2 SVGAGI, per germline (reference sequence). The CDR3 length is 11 residues. Here the CDR3 reads CASTQWETQYF. DNA for the CDR3: TGTGCCAGCACCCAGTGGGAGACCCAGTACTTC.

Only a few counts were recorded for this clone. V and J are TRBV18 and TRBJ1-2, with a possible D match to TRBD1 (5 bases). Trimming took off 4 bases at V and 2 bases at J, with 11 bases between the two ends. The germline CDR1 and CDR2 sequences are KGHSH and LQKENI. The CDR3 is made up of 14 amino acids. In DNA, the CDR3 is TGTGCCAGCTCACTAGGGGCTGGGAACTATGGCTACACCTTC. Translating it yields CASSLGAGNYGYTF.

V and J are TRBV5-4 and TRBJ1-2, with a tentative D call TRBD1 (5 bases). Germline V gives CDR1 SGHNT, CDR2 YYREEE (reference sequence). Trimming shortened V by 3 bases and J by 9 bases, and 18 bases separated the two germline ends. The CDR3 runs 14 residues. The CDR3 loop reads CASSWEGPIRSYTF. CDR3 DNA: TGTGCCAGCAGCTGGGAGGGACCCATAAGGAGCTACACCTTC.

CDR3 sequence (DNA): TGTGCCAGCAGCTTAGGTGCAGGAGCCTACGAGCAGTACTTC. Protein: CASSLGAGAYEQYF. The rearrangement uses TRBV11-2 and TRBJ2-7; D gene unclear. The CDR3 consists of 14 residues. CDR1 SGHAT and CDR2 FQNNGV come from the germline V gene. Trimming pared 1 base from V and 2 bases from J, leaving 9 bases between.

This clone appeared a few times. This chain links TRBV5-1 with TRBJ2-2, with 9 bases that match TRBD1. The CDR3 totals 17 residues. CDR1 SGHRS and CDR2 YFSETQ come from the germline V gene. V was clipped by 1 base and J by 4 bases; unmatched bases: 8. The CDR3 DNA reads TGCGCCAGCAGCTTGTTTGCGATGGACAGGGGCACCGGGGAGCTGTTTTTT. Translating it yields CASSLFAMDRGTGELFF. Full variable domain (rest looked up from reference TRBV5-1 and TRBJ2-2): KAGVTQTPRYLIKTRGQQVTLSCSPISGHRSVSWYQQTPGQGLQFLFEYFSETQRNKGNFPGRFSGRQFSNSRSEMNVSTLELGDSALYLCASSLFAMDRGTGELFFGEGSRLTVL.